This entry is about one T cell receptor beta chain. The CDR3 contains 15 residues. Germline V gene sequence: CDR1 MDHEN, CDR2 SYDVKM. The V and J ends lost 4 bases and 1 base respectively, with 10 bases between them. This record comes from a study of shared T cell receptors in the human thymus. Produced via immunoSEQ multiplex PCR; TCRdb's table is partial and in-frame only. The table records some 760,000 clones, approximately 83% of them present only once. The data also belong to a second study, concerning human thymus T cells. That source notes: Healthy Finnish infants having corrective surgery for congenital heart defects served as donors. Thymic resections from corrective heart surgery supplied the tissue. V and J genes seemed to be used with bias in thymic and blood repertoires. Related work found strong thymic repertoire overlap between unrelated individuals.

The V and J genes are TRBV28 and TRBJ2-2, with D uncertain. This clonotype was sampled from a girl less than two years old with a congenital heart defect. The specimen sequenced was thymocytes. In DNA, the CDR3 is TGTGCCAGCAGTTCCCCAGACTTGAACACCGGGGAGCTGTTTTTT. It specifies CASSSPDLNTGELFF.